The 11 T cell receptor beta chains listed next were all sequenced from one sample in a study of cytomegalovirus exposure and HLA in healthy donors (dated 2017 in TCRdb). The library was built by means of the immunoSEQ multiplex PCR assay. For the multiplex PCR, a mixture combining 60 forward primers for TCR Vbeta segments and 13 reverse primers for TCR Jbeta segments was used. The table comes from immuneACCESS by way of TCRdb, which keeps in-frame sequences with V and J called. Part of the clones is missing from these tables; in studies checked, under half for an unresolved V gene and the rest for unknown reasons. The sample contains more than 75,000 clones, roughly 85% of them found a single time. The ten top clones hold roughly 2.5% of the sample. The sample taken for sequencing was PBMCs. The receptor set was obtained from a man under 40 in good health and CMV-seronegative.

The V and J genes are TRBV10-2 and TRBJ2-5, with 12 bases that match TRBD2. Germline loops: CDR1 WSHSY, CDR2 SAAADI. The CDR3 contains 14 residues. Losses at the gene ends were 6 bases for V and 13 bases for J; bases not matched to a gene: 12. CDR3 nucleotides: TGCGCCAGCAGCCCTCTAGCGGGAGGGCCGGCCATGTACTTC. Encoded protein: CASSPLAGGPAMYF.

The chain couples TRBV19 to TRBJ2-7; TRBD1 might be the D (5 bases). Germline V gene lookup returns CDR1 LNHDA and CDR2 SQIVND (reference sequence). V dropped 9 bases and J dropped 5 bases, with 17 bases sitting between them. The CDR3 is 13 amino acids. The CDR3 is CASAPAGLDEQYF. The CDR3 region has the DNA TGTGCCAGCGCCCCAGCAGGGTTAGACGAGCAGTACTTC.

The chain combines TRBV9 with TRBJ2-6, with unresolved D. Trimming stripped 1 base from V and 4 bases from J, with 6 bases between. This CDR3 has 14 amino acids. The germline V gene has CDR1 SGDLS and CDR2 YYNGEE. The CDR3 bases are TGTGCCAGCAGCGTATTGGCCGGGGCCAACGTCCTGACTTTC. Translated, it gives CASSVLAGANVLTF.

The rearrangement joins TRBV7-9 to TRBJ1-1; D may be TRBD1 (5 bases). Trimming took off 2 bases at V and 6 bases at J, with 16 bases between the two ends. CDR3 length equals 15 residues. From germline, CDR1 is SEHNR and CDR2 FQNEAQ (reference sequence). Here the CDR3 DNA reads TGTGCCAGCAGCTTACAAGAGACAGTTAGGTCTGAAGCTTTCTTT. It translates to CASSLQETVRSEAFF.

This chain uses TRBV7-3 with TRBJ2-1; the match to TRBD1 covers 10 bases. Trimming at V came to 1 base and at J to 7 bases, leaving 16 bases not matched to a gene. Germline V gene sequence: CDR1 SGHTA, CDR2 FQGTGA. The CDR3 extends over 19 amino acids. CDR3 protein: CASSLRGQGSGHQWNEQFF. The CDR3 DNA reads TGTGCCAGCAGCTTAAGGGGACAGGGGAGCGGTCATCAGTGGAATGAGCAGTTCTTC.

The chain has TRBV4-1 and TRBJ1-1; the match to TRBD1 covers 12 bases. Germline CDR1 is MGHRA and CDR2 is YSYEKL. V trimming: 1 base; J trimming: 6 bases; junction bases outside the gene matches: 9. This CDR3 has 17 amino acids. This CDR3 is CASSQGGGQGAKAEAFF. As DNA, the CDR3 is TGCGCCAGCAGCCAAGGAGGGGGACAGGGGGCGAAGGCTGAAGCTTTCTTT.

V usage is TRBV14 and J usage is TRBJ2-1; 8 nucleotides match TRBD2. The CDR3 extends over 15 amino acids. Germline V lookup: CDR1 SGHDN, CDR2 FVKESK. Trimming took 6 bases from V and 10 from J; bases not matched to a gene: 14. CDR3 DNA: TGTGCCAGCAGTTCAAGCGGGAGCTCCCCCCGAGAGCAGTTCTTC. Translation: CASSSSGSSPREQFF. The full variable domain, with the rest looked up from reference TRBV14 and TRBJ2-1, is EAGVTQFPSHSVIEKGQTVTLRCDPISGHDNLYWYRRVMGKEIKFLLHFVKESKQDESGMPNNRFLAERTGGTYSTLKVQPAELEDSGVYFCASSSSGSSPREQFFGPGTRLTVL.

This clone was seen a few times. The chain employs TRBV7-3 and TRBJ1-1; D perhaps matches TRBD1 (5 bases). Germline V gives CDR1 SGHTA, CDR2 FQGTGA. With 5 bases removed from V and 2 bases from J, the gap between germline ends came to 12 bases. This CDR3 region has 14 residues. The CDR3 protein is CASSVGQPNTEAFF. In DNA form, the CDR3 reads TGTGCCAGCAGCGTAGGACAACCAAACACTGAAGCTTTCTTT.

The chain is built from TRBV7-2 and TRBJ2-1; 9 bases align to TRBD1. V gave up 4 bases and J gave up 1 base; unmatched junction bases: 2. This CDR3 is built from 15 residues. Per the germline V gene, CDR1 is SGHTA and CDR2 is FQGNSA. The CDR3 DNA is TGTGCCAGCAGCTATGACAGGGGGTCCTACAATGAGCAGTTCTTC. It codes for CASSYDRGSYNEQFF.

This clone was observed a few times. The CDR3 DNA reads TGTGCCAGCAGCTTAGGGTCCGGCACTGAAGCTTTCTTT. Amino acid sequence: CASSLGSGTEAFF. This chain links TRBV7-9 with TRBJ1-1, with D unresolved. This CDR3 comprises 13 residues. V was cut by 1 base and J by 4 bases, with 7 bases left in between. CDR1 and CDR2 from the germline V gene are SEHNR and FQNEAQ (reference sequence).

V usage is TRBV19 and J usage is TRBJ2-2; TRBD1 agrees at 7 bases. This CDR3 comprises 15 residues. Germline values: CDR1 LNHDA, CDR2 SQIVND (reference sequence). V lost 6 bases to trimming and J lost 3 bases; unmatched junction nucleotides: 7. The CDR3 reads CASRNWDSHTGELFF. The CDR3 bases are TGTGCCAGTAGAAACTGGGACAGTCACACCGGGGAGCTGTTTTTT.